These 13 T cell receptor beta chains were sequenced from one sample in a study of T cells after posttransplantation cyclophosphamide. The assay was immunoSEQ multiplex PCR, and TCRdb's table has in-frame clones only and misses some. The sample shows some 40,000 clones, none of them appearing just once. Sample: PBMCs. All receptors derive from a man younger than 45 in good health and a related stem cell transplant donor.

This clone was seen many times. The CDR3 here is CASSSSETQYF. The DNA for the CDR3 is TGTGCCAGCAGCTCTTCGGAGACCCAGTACTTC. This chain links TRBV7-9 with TRBJ2-5; D not resolved. The CDR3 totals 11 residues. CDR1 and CDR2 (germline): SEHNR, FQNEAQ (reference sequence). The V and J ends lost 4 bases and 5 bases respectively, with 5 bases between them. The complete variable domain, with remaining parts taken from reference TRBV7-9 and TRBJ2-5, reads DTGVSQNPRHKITKRGQNVTFRCDPISEHNRLYWYRQTLGQGPEFLTYFQNEAQLEKSRLLSDRFSAERPKGSFSTLEIQRTEQGDSAMYLCASSSSETQYFGPGTRLLVL.

This clone was counted ten times or more. This chain uses TRBV6-2 or TRBV6-3 with TRBJ2-2; D is unresolved. Per germline, CDR1 MNHEY and CDR2 SVGEGT. CDR3 length: 14 residues. V lost 6 bases, J lost 0 bases, and 8 bases lay in between. CDR3 in amino acids: CASSPGTNTGELFF. The CDR3 nucleotides are TGTGCCAGCAGCCCGGGTACGAACACCGGGGAGCTGTTTTTT.

This clone showed up many times. The chain is built from TRBV28 and TRBJ1-6; the D gene is possibly TRBD1 (5 bases). The CDR3 is 14 residues long. The germline CDR1 and CDR2 sequences are MDHEN and SYDVKM. The V end was cut by 6 bases, the J end by 8 bases, with 14 bases between. CDR3 DNA sequence: TGTGCCAGCAGCGCGGACCCGACAGATTCACCCCTCCACTTT. This gives the protein CASSADPTDSPLHF.

This clone was counted ten times or more. This chain connects TRBV18 to TRBJ1-4; TRBD1 matches 7 bases. The CDR3 is made up of 17 amino acids. CDR1 and CDR2 (germline): KGHSH, LQKENI. The V and J ends lost 1 base and 0 bases, in that order; junction bases with no gene match: 5. Here the CDR3 reads CASSPLGQTPTNEKLFF. CDR3 sequence (DNA): TGTGCCAGCTCACCACTGGGACAGACCCCAACTAATGAAAAACTGTTTTTT.

This chain links TRBV5-1 with TRBJ2-3, with 8 bases lining up with TRBD2. The germline V gene has CDR1 SGHRS and CDR2 YFSETQ. The V and J ends lost 1 base and 0 bases, in that order; junction bases with no gene match: 7. The CDR3 is 17 residues long. The CDR3 loop reads CASSLSVAGPSTDTQYF. DNA for the CDR3: TGCGCCAGCAGCTTGTCGGTAGCGGGGCCTAGCACAGATACGCAGTATTTT.

This clone was seen ten or more times. This sequence joins TRBV6-1 and TRBJ1-5, with unresolved D. This CDR3 contains 13 residues. The V end was cut by 3 bases, the J end by 0 bases, with 3 bases between. CDR1 is MNHNS and CDR2 is SASEGT in the germline V gene. Here the CDR3 reads CASSDSSNQPQHF. The DNA of the CDR3 is TGTGCCAGCAGTGACAGTAGCAATCAGCCCCAGCATTTT.

This clone was seen repeatedly, ten times or more. This chain joins TRBV4-1 and TRBJ1-2, with D perhaps matching TRBD1 (5 bases). The CDR3 is 13 amino acids. CDR1 is MGHRA and CDR2 is YSYEKL in the germline V gene. Trimming removed 0 bases at V and 4 bases at J, with 6 bases between. This CDR3 reads CASSQETAYGYTF. CDR3 sequence (DNA): TGCGCCAGCAGCCAAGAGACAGCCTATGGCTACACCTTC.

There are a few counts of this clone. The chain is built from TRBV15 and TRBJ1-2; TRBD1 agrees at 9 bases. The CDR3 has 15 residues. Germline CDR1 is LNHNV and CDR2 is YYDKDF (reference sequence). The J segment lost 7 bases and the V segment lost 2 bases, leaving 8 bases of the junction unmatched. The CDR3 protein is CATSRIFGTGSGYTF. CDR3 DNA sequence: TGTGCCACCAGCAGAATCTTTGGGACAGGGAGTGGCTACACCTTC.

This clone has at least ten counts. V is TRBV6-2 or TRBV6-3 and J is TRBJ1-5, with 9 positions matching TRBD1. Germline loops: CDR1 MNHEY, CDR2 SVGEGT. CDR3 length: 15 amino acids. Losses at the gene ends were 4 bases for V and 5 bases for J; bases not matched to a gene: 6. The CDR3 sequence is CASSFRQGGHQPQHF. The CDR3 region has the DNA TGTGCCAGCAGTTTCCGACAGGGGGGACATCAGCCCCAGCATTTT.

This clone was seen repeatedly, ten times or more. The chain joins TRBV6-1 to TRBJ2-2; 11 bases align to TRBD1. The CDR3 extends over 16 amino acids. Germline loops: CDR1 MNHNS, CDR2 SASEGT. Trimming at V came to 4 bases and at J to 3 bases, leaving 4 bases not matched to a gene. CDR3 protein: CASSVGQGAYTGELFF. For the CDR3, the DNA is TGTGCCAGCAGTGTTGGACAGGGGGCTTACACCGGGGAGCTGTTTTTT.

This clone was detected many times. The V call is TRBV7-9, the J call TRBJ2-2; D call uncertain. Germline assignment: CDR1 SEHNR and CDR2 FQNEAQ (reference sequence). V lost 4 bases and J 5 bases, leaving 8 bases between the germline ends. CDR3 length: 13 residues. The CDR3 sequence: CASSSLTTGELFF. The DNA of the CDR3 is TGTGCCAGCAGCTCCCTTACAACCGGGGAGCTGTTTTTT.

This clone has more than one count but fewer than ten. The rearrangement joins TRBV5-1 to TRBJ2-3, with TRBD1 identical over 7 bases. The V gene end was trimmed by 2 bases and the J gene end by 0 bases; junction bases not matched to a gene: 6. This CDR3 region has 16 residues. Germline V CDR1 and CDR2: SGHRS, YFSETQ. The CDR3 bases are TGCGCCAGCAGCTTACCCCCGGGACAGAGCACAGATACGCAGTATTTT. It translates to CASSLPPGQSTDTQYF. The full variable domain, its missing parts supplied by reference TRBV5-1 and TRBJ2-3, is KAGVTQTPRYLIKTRGQQVTLSCSPISGHRSVSWYQQTPGQGLQFLFEYFSETQRNKGNFPGRFSGRQFSNSRSEMNVSTLELGDSALYLCASSLPPGQSTDTQYFGPGTRLTVL.

This clone was counted a few times. CDR3 amino acids: CASSDVISKGARTDTQYF. The CDR3 region has the DNA TGTGCCAGCAGTGACGTTATCTCCAAGGGGGCGCGCACAGATACGCAGTATTTT. The chain has TRBV6-4 and TRBJ2-3; 7 positions agree with TRBD1. V shed 2 bases and J 1 base; nucleotides not matched to a gene: 12. Germline assignment: CDR1 MRHNA and CDR2 SNTAGT. CDR3 length: 18 amino acids.